This T cell receptor (beta chain) was sequenced in a study of cytomegalovirus exposure and HLA in healthy donors. General study results and limits: HLA-A and HLA-B allele assignments for most subjects were reportedly predicted accurately using TCR beta sequences. TRBV6-2, TRBV6-3 and some other V segments were unresolvable in 87-base-pair reads. A later look showed TCR association rates differing by HLA locus, highest for DRB1 and lowest for HLA-C.

PCR employed 60 Vbeta and 13 Jbeta primers. The assay was immunoSEQ multiplex PCR, and TCRdb's table has in-frame clones only and misses some. The profile covers some 190,000 clones, with around 87% appearing a single time and approximately 1.9% taken by the ten largest. On this clone itself: Its antigen is not known.

Germline lookup yields CDR1 GTSNPN and CDR2 SVGIG (reference sequence). The length of the CDR3 is 11 residues. Between the trimmed V and J ends, which lost 4 bases and 7 bases, there was a span of 10 bases. The chain is built from TRBV30 and TRBJ1-2; no firm D call. Material: PBMCs. The source of this sequence is a woman aged 18-29 years in good health and CMV-seronegative. The CDR3 DNA reads as TGTGCCTGGACTCTAGGTGGTGGCTACACCTTC. It translates to CAWTLGGGYTF.